The text below deals with one TCR beta chain. Its specific antigen is unknown. The record has no base qualities; no much larger clone is one base away. V loses 9 bases, J loses 3 bases, and the germline ends lie 17 bases apart. There are 14 amino acids in the CDR3, from cysteine to phenylalanine inclusive. The sequence is cut down to CDR3 DNA, 42 bases in frame from base 1. Sequences LNHDA (CDR1) and SQIVND (CDR2) are obtained from the germline V gene (reference sequence). Collaborating institutions collected whole blood in K2EDTA tubes following their own protocols. Collaborator samples were shipped for TCRbeta analysis as frozen whole blood, isolated PBMCs, or DNA extracted from either sample type. The data are from a study of blood T cell repertoires in COVID-19 (dated by TCRdb to the early 2020s). Context from the whole study: Samples from collaborators originated in the United States, Italy and Spain and spanned both the acute and convalescent phases of COVID-19. The samples were drawn from the first 160 participants of the ongoing ImmuneRACE study and from 1,254 subjects provided by 6 global collaborators. The prospective study material was composed of cDNA or gDNA derived from T cells, B-cell-depleted T cells, or PBMCs. Subjects who had been exposed to COVID-19, were actively infected with it, or had recovered from it provided the deeply sampled blood TCRbeta repertoires that made up the dataset. Nearly every sample came with metadata listing a de-identified subject ID, COVID-19 status, age in years and sex. HLA class I and class II types, where available, came from metadata supplied by the sample provider rather than from assay-based typing. A freely available public database, intended as a resource for researchers studying the immune response to SARS-CoV-2, is where the repertoires were released.

The immunoSEQ Assay, a bias-controlled multiplex PCR, was used to amplify TCRbeta CDR3 regions from genomic DNA. The authors' pipeline ran thus. The number of nucleated cells in each sample was estimated from the amplification of reference gene primers within the assay. To quantify the absolute abundance of each unique TCRbeta CDR3 rearrangement, sequence reads were collapsed and filtered. For each sample, productive Simpson clonality was calculated as the square root of Simpson's diversity index across productive rearrangements. TCRdb holds this immuneACCESS table with in-frame rearrangements only. Some clones are missing; in checked studies, unresolved V genes explain under half, and the rest has no known cause. The DNA was the basis for D and trimming; V, J and clone size are from that table. A total of about 280,000 clones appear in this sample, roughly 87% of them only once. The ten most abundant clones make up 9% to 9.5% of the sample.

What the research found in general, with its limitations: The amount of clinical and demographic metadata varied by source and participant and was provided uncurated.

The sequenced sample consisted of peripheral blood. This receptor chain uses TRBV19 and TRBJ1-1; 5 matching bases give a weak D call of TRBD1. The TCR comes from a young man with active or convalescent COVID-19. In nucleotide form, the sequence is TGTGCCAGCCGGTATGGGCCGGGGGACACTGAAGCTTTCTTT. This is translated as CASRYGPGDTEAFF. With the portions outside the CDR3 filled from the reference TRBV19 and TRBJ1-1 genes, the complete variable region becomes DGGITQSPKYLFRKEGQNVTLSCEQNLNHDAMYWYRQDPGQGLRLIYYSQIVNDFQKGDIAEGYSVSREKKESFPLTVTSAQKNPTAFYLCASRYGPGDTEAFFGQGTRLTVV.